These 9 T cell receptor beta chains were all obtained from the same sample, sequenced in a study of blood T cell repertoires in COVID-19. The protocol was immunoSEQ multiplex PCR, while the TCRdb copy is restricted to in-frame clones and leaves out a portion. The data show over 400,000 clones, approximately 83% seen once. Sequencing was performed on peripheral blood. The source of these receptors is a human donor in a cohort sampled during active COVID-19.

The chain links TRBV9 to TRBJ1-4, with D tentatively TRBD1 (5 bases). This CDR3 contains 15 residues. CDR1 and CDR2 from the germline V gene are SGDLS and YYNGEE. V dropped 0 bases and J dropped 8 bases, with 14 bases sitting between them. The chain's CDR3 is CASSVGGRLREKLFF. The DNA of the CDR3 is TGTGCCAGCAGCGTAGGGGGGAGGCTGAGGGAAAAACTGTTTTTT.

J is TRBJ1-2 and V is TRBV7-9; 7 bases line up with TRBD1. Trimming removed 4 bases from V and 4 bases from J; junction bases left unmatched: 9. The CDR3 contains 15 residues. Per the germline V gene, CDR1 is SEHNR and CDR2 is FQNEAQ (reference sequence). CDR3 loop: CASSYDEGATYGYTF. For the CDR3, the DNA is TGTGCCAGCAGCTACGATGAGGGGGCCACCTATGGCTACACCTTC.

This clone came up a few times. This chain uses TRBV10-3 with TRBJ2-5; a weak D match, TRBD1 (5 bases). Trimming removed 3 bases at V and 2 bases at J, with 7 bases between. The CDR3 contains 13 residues. CDR1 is ENHRY, CDR2 SYGVKD, per germline. The CDR3 DNA follows: TGTGCCATCAGTGAACAGGTACAAGAGACCCAGTACTTC. It codes for CAISEQVQETQYF.

J is TRBJ1-2 and V is TRBV20-1; D gene uncertain. CDR3 length: 10 residues. CDR1 DFQATT and CDR2 SNEGSKA come from the germline V gene (reference sequence). The V and J ends lost 5 bases and 2 bases respectively, with 3 bases between them. The CDR3 here is CSAGNYGYTF. CDR3 DNA: TGCAGTGCTGGCAACTATGGCTACACCTTC.

The V call is TRBV29-1, the J call TRBJ2-6; 9 bases agree with TRBD1. CDR1 is SQVTM and CDR2 is ANQGSEA in the germline V gene. The CDR3 sequence is 16 residues long. CDR3: CRYRLTGGPGANVLTF. The CDR3 coding sequence is TGCAGATACCGGTTGACAGGGGGGCCCGGGGCCAACGTCCTGACTTTC. Filled out from reference TRBV29-1 and TRBJ2-6, the complete variable domain reads SAVISQKPSRDICQRGTSLTIQCQVDSQVTMMFWYRQQPGQSLTLIATANQGSEATYESGFVIDKFPISRPNLTFSTLTVSNMSPEDSSIYLCRYRLTGGPGANVLTFGAGSRLTVL.

The chain employs TRBV7-2 and TRBJ2-1; D not resolved. The ends were cut back, 2 bases at V and 0 bases at J, with 11 bases in the middle. Germline-derived CDR1 and CDR2 are SGHTA and FQGNSA. The CDR3 is 16 residues long. The CDR3 DNA sequence: TGTGCCAGCAGCTTAACTCGCGTTGACTCCTACAATGAGCAGTTCTTC. Its translation: CASSLTRVDSYNEQFF.

This chain joins TRBV10-3 and TRBJ2-1, with a weak D call TRBD2 (6 bases). V lost 0 bases, J lost 8 bases, and 14 bases lay in between. The germline V gene has CDR1 ENHRY and CDR2 SYGVKD. The CDR3 runs to 15 residues. The CDR3 loop is CAISESGGRKDEQFF. Written as DNA, the CDR3 is TGTGCCATCAGTGAGTCCGGGGGAAGGAAGGATGAGCAGTTCTTC.

The DNA of the CDR3 is TGTGCCAGCAGCAACTCCGGGACTAGGGGTTCGGAGCAGTACTTC. Amino acids: CASSNSGTRGSEQYF. This rearrangement joins TRBV7-2 to TRBJ2-7, with TRBD2 matching 8 bases. J gave up 7 bases and V 5 bases, and 13 bases lay outside the gene matches. Per the germline V gene, CDR1 is SGHTA and CDR2 is FQGNSA. The CDR3 sequence is 15 residues long.

This chain uses TRBV19 with TRBJ2-6; D not resolved. CDR3 length: 15 residues. Germline V gives CDR1 LNHDA, CDR2 SQIVND (reference sequence). The V end was cut by 6 bases, the J end by 0 bases, with 9 bases between. The CDR3 sequence is CASRPKLSGANVLTF. The CDR3 DNA is TGTGCCAGTAGACCGAAACTCTCTGGGGCCAACGTCCTGACTTTC.